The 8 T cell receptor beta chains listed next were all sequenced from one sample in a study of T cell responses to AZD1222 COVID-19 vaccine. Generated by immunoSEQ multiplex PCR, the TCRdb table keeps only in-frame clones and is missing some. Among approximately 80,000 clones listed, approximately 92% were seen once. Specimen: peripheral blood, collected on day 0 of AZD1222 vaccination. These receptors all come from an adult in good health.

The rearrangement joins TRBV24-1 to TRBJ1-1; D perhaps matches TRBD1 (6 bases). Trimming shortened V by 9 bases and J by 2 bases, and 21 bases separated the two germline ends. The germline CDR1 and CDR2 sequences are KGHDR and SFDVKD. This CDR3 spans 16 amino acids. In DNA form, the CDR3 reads TGTGCCACCGCCGGTGGGACATTCTTCCCCAACACTGAAGCTTTCTTT. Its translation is CATAGGTFFPNTEAFF.

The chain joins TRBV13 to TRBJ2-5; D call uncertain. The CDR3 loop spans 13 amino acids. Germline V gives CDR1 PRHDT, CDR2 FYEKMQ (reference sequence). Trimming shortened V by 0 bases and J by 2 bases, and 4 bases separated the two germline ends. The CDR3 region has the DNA TGTGCCAGCAGCTTAGGGCTGCAAGAGACCCAGTACTTC. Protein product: CASSLGLQETQYF.

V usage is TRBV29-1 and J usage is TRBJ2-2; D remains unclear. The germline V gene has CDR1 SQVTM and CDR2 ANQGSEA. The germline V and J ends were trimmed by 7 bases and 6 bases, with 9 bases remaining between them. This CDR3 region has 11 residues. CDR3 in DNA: TGCAGCGCCCACATGGCCGGGGAGCTGTTTTTT. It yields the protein CSAHMAGELFF.

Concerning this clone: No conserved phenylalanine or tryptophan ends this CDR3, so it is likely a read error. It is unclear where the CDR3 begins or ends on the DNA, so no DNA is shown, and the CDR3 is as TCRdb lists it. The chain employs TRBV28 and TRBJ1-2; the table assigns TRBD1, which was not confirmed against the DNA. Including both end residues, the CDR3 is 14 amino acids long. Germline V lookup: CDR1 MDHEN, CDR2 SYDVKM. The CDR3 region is CASRLTGVGSPDFS.

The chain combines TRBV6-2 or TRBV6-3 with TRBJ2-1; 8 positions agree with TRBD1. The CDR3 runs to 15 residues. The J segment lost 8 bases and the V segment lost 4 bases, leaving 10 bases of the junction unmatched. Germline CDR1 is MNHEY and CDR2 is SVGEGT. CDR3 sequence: CASSSGQVFLDEQFF. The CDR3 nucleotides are TGTGCCAGCAGTTCGGGACAGGTATTTTTGGATGAGCAGTTCTTC.

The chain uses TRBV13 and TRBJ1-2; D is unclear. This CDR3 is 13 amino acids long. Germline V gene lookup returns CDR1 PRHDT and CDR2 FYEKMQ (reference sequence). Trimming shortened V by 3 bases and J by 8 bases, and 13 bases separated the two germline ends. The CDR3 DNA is TGTGCCAGCAGCTTCAAGTCAACGGGGGGCTACACCTTC. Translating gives CASSFKSTGGYTF.

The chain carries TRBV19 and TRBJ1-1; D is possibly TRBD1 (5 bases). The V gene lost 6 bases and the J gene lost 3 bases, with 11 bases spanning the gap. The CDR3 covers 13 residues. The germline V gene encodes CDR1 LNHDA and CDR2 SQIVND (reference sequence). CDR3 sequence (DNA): TGTGCCAGTAGGAATTGGGGGTACACTGAAGCTTTCTTT. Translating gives CASRNWGYTEAFF.

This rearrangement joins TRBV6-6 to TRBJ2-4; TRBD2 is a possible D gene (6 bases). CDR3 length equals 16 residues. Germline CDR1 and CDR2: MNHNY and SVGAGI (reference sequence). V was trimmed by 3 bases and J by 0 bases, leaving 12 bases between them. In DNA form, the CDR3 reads TGTGCCAGCAGTTATGGGGGAGGCCTAGCCAAAAACATTCAGTACTTC. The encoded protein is CASSYGGGLAKNIQYF.